The 31 T cell receptor beta chains reported below all come from one sample, sequenced in a study of neurological immune-mediated disorders. In TCRdb, the 5' RACE reads were re-called with MiXCR into one record per CDR3 protein. The sample lists about 38,000 distinct CDR3 sequences; roughly 4.8% were seen once. The material sequenced was CD4+ T cells from blood. These receptors originate from a man aged 18 to 30 in good health.

The chain combines TRBV18 with TRBJ2-5; tentatively, D is TRBD1 (6 bases). Between the trimmed V and J ends, which lost 3 bases and 3 bases, there was a span of 8 bases. Germline CDR1 KGHSH, CDR2 LQKENI. This CDR3 comprises 13 residues. The CDR3 is CASSPGAEETQYF. CDR3 sequence (DNA): TGTGCCAGCTCACCGGGGGCGGAAGAGACCCAGTACTTC.

This clonotype was seen many times. The V call is TRBV10-2, the J call TRBJ1-2, with TRBD1 matching 8 bases. V lost 4 bases to trimming and J lost 3 bases; unmatched junction nucleotides: 4. CDR3 length equals 14 residues. Germline CDR1 WSHSY, CDR2 SAAADI. The CDR3 nucleotides are TGCGCCAGCAGTGGACAGGGGAGAGACTATGGCTACACCTTC. It yields the protein CASSGQGRDYGYTF.

Ten or more counts support this clonotype. The genes are TRBV20-1 and TRBJ1-2; the D gene is possibly TRBD1 (5 bases). Looked up from germline, CDR1 is DFQATT and CDR2 is SNEGSKA (reference sequence). The CDR3 is made up of 12 amino acids. The germline V and J ends were trimmed by 6 bases and 6 bases, with 14 bases remaining between them. This chain's CDR3 is CSARPTQDGYTF. CDR3 DNA: TGCAGTGCCAGGCCCACACAGGATGGCTACACCTTC.

This clonotype was counted at least ten times. This sequence joins TRBV6-5 and TRBJ1-1, with a possible D match to TRBD1 (5 bases). The V gene's germline CDR1 is MNHEY and CDR2 SVGAGI. This CDR3 contains 15 residues. Trimming removed 2 bases from V and 0 bases from J, with 10 bases in between. The CDR3 loop reads CASSYGGGMNTEAFF. DNA for the CDR3: TGTGCCAGCAGTTACGGGGGGGGTATGAACACTGAAGCTTTCTTT.

This clonotype was found many times. This chain uses TRBV6-1 with TRBJ2-6; maybe TRBD2 (5 bases). Trimming stripped 8 bases from V and 1 base from J, with 9 bases between. The CDR3 length is 14 residues. The germline V gene has CDR1 MNHNS and CDR2 SASEGT. CDR3 residues: CASPRDSGANVLTF. DNA for the CDR3: TGTGCCAGCCCTCGGGATTCTGGGGCCAACGTCCTGACTTTC.

In this sample, this clonotype turned up many times. V usage is TRBV5-1 and J usage is TRBJ2-3, with D uncertain. Germline CDR1 and CDR2: SGHRS and YFSETQ. With 4 bases removed from V and 6 bases from J, the gap between germline ends came to 15 bases. The CDR3 has 14 amino acids. CDR3 DNA: TGCGCCAGCAGCCCGGATGCCATAGGGGATACGCAGTATTTT. As protein: CASSPDAIGDTQYF.

This clonotype was seen only a few times. The chain recombines TRBV12-3 or TRBV12-4 with TRBJ1-3, with D tentatively TRBD1 (6 bases). The CDR3 contains 15 residues. With 4 bases removed from V and 3 bases from J, the gap between germline ends came to 13 bases. The CDR3 is CASSSSRGGGNTIYF. The CDR3 bases are TGTGCCAGCAGTTCGAGTAGGGGGGGTGGAAACACCATATATTTT.

The chain uses TRBV19 and TRBJ1-5, with a tentative D call TRBD1 (5 bases). Per germline, CDR1 LNHDA and CDR2 SQIVND (reference sequence). V gave up 7 bases and J gave up 6 bases, with 16 bases separating them. This CDR3 is 14 amino acids long. CDR3 DNA: TGTGCCAGTACGGGGACGGGACTCCTTCAGCCCCAGCATTTT. Translation gives CASTGTGLLQPQHF. Drawing the rest from reference TRBV19 and TRBJ1-5, the complete variable domain is DGGITQSPKYLFRKEGQNVTLSCEQNLNHDAMYWYRQDPGQGLRLIYYSQIVNDFQKGDIAEGYSVSREKKESFPLTVTSAQKNPTAFYLCASTGTGLLQPQHFGDGTRLSIL.

Ten or more counts support this clonotype. The V gene is TRBV18, the J gene TRBJ1-2; 8 nucleotides agree with TRBD1. The germline V gene encodes CDR1 KGHSH and CDR2 LQKENI. The V gene end was trimmed by 2 bases and the J gene end by 3 bases; junction bases not matched to a gene: 8. This CDR3 is built from 16 residues. The CDR3: CASSPVTKGQDYGYTF. The CDR3 region has the DNA TGTGCCAGCTCACCAGTCACGAAGGGACAGGACTATGGCTACACCTTC.

This clonotype was counted at least ten times. The J gene is TRBJ1-2, the V gene TRBV5-1; D possibly corresponds to TRBD1 (5 bases). Germline CDR1 SGHRS, CDR2 YFSETQ. The CDR3 has 15 amino acids. The V end was cut by 3 bases, the J end by 8 bases, with 20 bases between. Here the CDR3 reads CASSWQGAYSEGYTF. CDR3 nucleotides: TGCGCCAGCAGCTGGCAGGGAGCGTATTCCGAGGGCTACACCTTC.

This clonotype came up many times. The CDR3 DNA follows: TGTGCCAGCAGTCGAAACGACAGGGGGACTGAAGCTTTCTTT. It specifies CASSRNDRGTEAFF. The gene calls are TRBV4-2 and TRBJ1-1; 9 nucleotides agree with TRBD1. V shed 6 bases, J shed 5 bases, and the junction held 7 bases outside the gene matches. Per the germline V gene, CDR1 is LGHNA and CDR2 is YNFKEQ. There are 14 residues in the CDR3.

This clonotype was found many times. The J gene is TRBJ2-5, the V gene TRBV5-6; weak D call: TRBD2 (5 bases). Germline assignment: CDR1 SGHDT and CDR2 YYEEEE. Trimming pared 7 bases from V and 5 bases from J, leaving 6 bases between. The length of the CDR3 is 10 residues. The CDR3 nucleotides are TGTGCCAGCGGCGGGGAGACCCAGTACTTC. Residues: CASGGETQYF.

This clonotype was seen at least ten times. The chain uses TRBV27 and TRBJ2-1, with 14 positions matching TRBD2. There are 16 residues in the CDR3. Germline-derived CDR1 and CDR2 are MNHEY and SMNVEV (reference sequence). The V segment lost 5 bases and the J segment 8 bases; nucleotides outside the gene matches: 8. The CDR3 nucleotides are TGTGCCAGCAGTCCTAGACTAGCGGGGGGGCTCCATGAGCAGTTCTTC. The encoded protein is CASSPRLAGGLHEQFF.

The sample holds many counts of this clonotype. The gene calls are TRBV29-1 and TRBJ2-3; D unresolved. The V gene's germline CDR1 is SQVTM and CDR2 ANQGSEA. Trimming removed 1 base from V and 4 bases from J, with 6 bases in between. This CDR3 contains 12 residues. The CDR3 DNA reads as TGCAGCGTTGAAGGCGACTCAGATACGCAGTATTTT. Translating it yields CSVEGDSDTQYF.

There are many counts of this clonotype. The rearrangement uses TRBV6-1 and TRBJ2-7, with D perhaps matching TRBD2 (5 bases). The ends were cut back, 6 bases at V and 3 bases at J, with 18 bases in the middle. CDR1 and CDR2 from the germline V gene are MNHNS and SASEGT. CDR3 size: 15 residues. CDR3 sequence: CASRTQLEGIYEQYF. The CDR3 bases are TGTGCCAGCAGAACCCAACTAGAGGGAATCTACGAGCAGTACTTC.

In its sample, this clonotype was seen many times. The genes are TRBV14 and TRBJ2-2; tentative D call: TRBD1 (6 bases). The CDR3 has 16 amino acids. CDR1 and CDR2 from the germline V gene are SGHDN and FVKESK. V lost 3 bases and J 6 bases, leaving 17 bases between the germline ends. CDR3: CASSQTGTQGAGELFF. DNA of the CDR3: TGTGCCAGCAGCCAGACCGGGACACAGGGCGCCGGGGAGCTGTTTTTT.

This clonotype was seen ten or more times. An end of the junction does not agree with germline; a read error may underlie this. The chain combines TRBV20-1 with TRBJ1-6, with D possibly TRBD1 on 5 matching bases. CDR1 DFQATT and CDR2 SNEGSKA come from the germline V gene (reference sequence). The CDR3 is 16 amino acids. The CDR3 region has the DNA TGCAGTGGTAGAAACCGACGGGGGGTTGGGAATTCACCCCTCCACTTT. Protein product: CSGRNRRGVGNSPLHF.

This clonotype occurred many times. This CDR3 reads CASSSSVLGGAFF. In nucleotides, the CDR3 is TGTGCCAGCAGTTCCTCCGTTCTTGGTGGTGCTTTCTTT. The genes are TRBV6-1 and TRBJ1-1; D is ambiguous. Between the trimmed V and J ends, which lost 5 bases and 11 bases, there was a span of 18 bases. This CDR3 region has 13 residues. Germline V gene data show CDR1 as MNHNS and CDR2 as SASEGT.

This clonotype was seen at least ten times. CDR3 protein: CASSYLSQGRETQYF. As DNA, the CDR3 is TGTGCCAGCAGTTACCTTTCGCAGGGTCGGGAGACCCAGTACTTC. The chain is built from TRBV6-5 and TRBJ2-5; TRBD1 might be the D (5 bases). Per germline, CDR1 MNHEY and CDR2 SVGAGI. This CDR3 has 15 amino acids. V lost 2 bases and J lost 5, with 15 bases in between.

This clonotype was picked up many times. The chain joins TRBV7-9 to TRBJ1-1, with D unresolved. V was trimmed by 5 bases and J by 1 base, leaving 14 bases between them. The CDR3 is 15 residues long. CDR1 and CDR2 from the germline V gene are SEHNR and FQNEAQ (reference sequence). The CDR3 spells CASSPKVRENTEAFF. The CDR3 coding sequence is TGTGCCAGCAGCCCCAAGGTCCGGGAGAACACTGAAGCTTTCTTT.

The J gene is TRBJ1-5, the V gene TRBV4-1, with D possibly matching TRBD1 (6 bases). This CDR3 contains 17 residues. V gave up 0 bases and J gave up 4 bases, with 16 bases separating them. The germline V gene encodes CDR1 MGHRA and CDR2 YSYEKL. DNA for the CDR3: TGCGCCAGCAGCCAAGATCGGGCAGGCAGGGGAAATCAGCCCCAGCATTTT. Protein product: CASSQDRAGRGNQPQHF.

This clonotype was detected many times. The gene calls are TRBV6-5 and TRBJ2-2; tentatively, D is TRBD1 or TRBD2 (5 bases each). This CDR3 is built from 15 residues. Germline V gene data show CDR1 as MNHEY and CDR2 as SVGAGI. V was trimmed by 6 bases and J by 4 bases, leaving 15 bases between them. The CDR3: CASRGRHWVTGELFF. The CDR3 DNA sequence: TGTGCCAGCAGGGGACGGCATTGGGTCACCGGGGAGCTGTTTTTT.

This clonotype was recorded many times. The chain recombines TRBV7-3 with TRBJ1-2, with 10 bases identical to TRBD1. The CDR3 has 13 residues. The germline CDR1 and CDR2 sequences are SGHTA and FQGTGA. With V trimmed by 4 bases and J by 6 bases, 2 bases remained unmatched. The DNA of the CDR3 is TGTGCCAGCAGCTCCGGGACAGGGGATGGCTACACCTTC. Translated, it gives CASSSGTGDGYTF.

This clonotype was recorded at least ten times. The chain employs TRBV5-1 and TRBJ2-1; possible D gene TRBD2, 6 bases. Germline V gene sequence: CDR1 SGHRS, CDR2 YFSETQ. Trimming removed 6 bases from V and 2 bases from J, with 15 bases in between. This CDR3 is built from 15 residues. CDR3 protein: CASTPSGGTYNEQFF. The CDR3 nucleotides read TGCGCCAGCACCCCTTCCGGGGGAACCTACAATGAGCAGTTCTTC.

This clonotype was detected only a few times. The gene calls are TRBV5-1 and TRBJ1-4, with 12 bases lining up with TRBD1. J lost 8 bases, V lost 4 bases, and 9 bases had no gene match. Germline V gene lookup returns CDR1 SGHRS and CDR2 YFSETQ. CDR3 length: 16 amino acids. The CDR3 nucleotides are TGCGCCAGCAGCCCGGGGACAGGGGGCGCCGGGGAAAAACTGTTTTTT. Translated, it gives CASSPGTGGAGEKLFF.

This clonotype was observed many times. V and J are TRBV20-1 and TRBJ1-1; unclear D gene. V was cut by 4 bases and J by 1 base, with 10 bases left in between. The CDR3 consists of 13 residues. CDR1 DFQATT and CDR2 SNEGSKA come from the germline V gene (reference sequence). The DNA of the CDR3 is TGCAGTGCTATTGCTACCGAGAACACTGAAGCTTTCTTT. It specifies CSAIATENTEAFF.

This clonotype has ten or more counts. V usage is TRBV15 and J usage is TRBJ1-1; tentatively, D is TRBD1 (5 bases). Germline CDR1 and CDR2: LNHNV and YYDKDF (reference sequence). CDR3 size: 18 residues. V lost 1 base to trimming and J lost 6 bases, with 24 bases between them. The CDR3 spells CATSRALRTTTVTAEAFF. The DNA for the CDR3 is TGTGCCACCAGCAGAGCTTTGAGAACCACGACAGTTACCGCTGAAGCTTTCTTT. Complete variable domain (other parts from reference TRBV15 and TRBJ1-1): DAMVIQNPRYQVTQFGKPVTLSCSQTLNHNVMYWYQQKSSQAPKLLFHYYDKDFNNEADTPDNFQSRRPNTSFCFLDIRSPGLGDTAMYLCATSRALRTTTVTAEAFFGQGTRLTVV.

This clonotype was counted many times. This CDR3 is CASSPDRPLQAFF. The CDR3 nucleotides are TGTGCCAGCAGCCCGGACAGGCCTTTACAGGCTTTCTTT. The chain recombines TRBV7-2 with TRBJ1-1, with 7 positions matching TRBD1. The germline gives CDR1 SGHTA, CDR2 FQGNSA. This CDR3 is 13 amino acids long. J gave up 11 bases and V 5 bases, and 11 bases lay outside the gene matches.

The rearrangement links TRBV5-5 to TRBJ2-6; D remains unclear. Germline assignment: CDR1 SGHKS and CDR2 YYEKEE (reference sequence). Between the trimmed V and J ends, which lost 2 bases and 0 bases, there was a span of 12 bases. The CDR3 has 17 amino acids. CDR3 sequence (DNA): TGTGCCAGCAGCTTCGACTTCCTTCGCTCTGGGGCCAACGTCCTGACTTTC. This sequence encodes CASSFDFLRSGANVLTF.

This clonotype showed up many times. The chain links TRBV28 to TRBJ2-4; either TRBD1 or TRBD2 may fit D (6 bases each). V gave up 7 bases and J gave up 3 bases, with 19 bases separating them. The CDR3 is 16 amino acids. Germline loops: CDR1 MDHEN, CDR2 SYDVKM. The CDR3 here is CASIGGGSFGKNIQYF. The CDR3 nucleotides read TGTGCCAGCATCGGAGGGGGGTCTTTCGGCAAAAACATTCAGTACTTC.

This clonotype was picked up many times. The V gene is TRBV7-2, the J gene TRBJ2-2; D unresolved. Trimming stripped 1 base from V and 9 bases from J, with 15 bases between. Germline V gene lookup returns CDR1 SGHTA and CDR2 FQGNSA. The CDR3 consists of 15 residues. The CDR3 sequence is CASSLGGPTQRELFF. Written as DNA, the CDR3 is TGTGCCAGCAGCTTAGGGGGTCCCACCCAAAGGGAGCTGTTTTTT.